The clone carrying this T cell receptor (beta chain) was recorded at least ten times. Its antigen is not identified. These data come from a study of T cell repertoires in cytomegalovirus infection. About the research overall: Public TCR beta signature analysis indicated the presence of both CMV infection and matching HLA type. Study results and limitations: The study found HLA-C-restricted CMV-specific TCR beta clonotypes dominating the ex vivo response.

One entry per CDR3 protein results from TCRdb running MiXCR on the reads. The sample shows under 200,000 distinct CDR3 sequences, about a tenth of them seen only once. V lost 0 bases and J lost 0, with 9 bases in between. The CDR3 has 15 residues. Germline assignment: CDR1 DFQATT and CDR2 SNEGSKA (reference sequence). The chain has TRBV20-1 and TRBJ2-1; D might be TRBD2 (5 bases). The TCR was taken from a human donor in good health (CMV status not recorded). Some clones in this sample may be carry-over from other donors' samples. The specimen was PBMCs. This CDR3 reads CSARDSGFSYNEQFF. CDR3 DNA sequence: TGCAGTGCTAGAGATTCGGGGTTCTCCTACAATGAGCAGTTCTTC.